This TCR beta chain derives from a study of regulatory T cells in long-lasting Graves disease. Study-wide results and limits: Persistent disease preferred TRBV28, TRBJ1-2 and TRBJ2-5; new disease, TRBV20-1 and TRBJ2-1. Small numbers of samples may have cut accuracy. Persistent cases of Graves' showed reduced TCR diversity relative to newly diagnosed patients.

The time point was: newly diagnosed GD, antithyroid drugs for less than 3 months. RNA extracted from PBMCs served as the sequencing template. Concerning this clonotype itself: Its matching antigen is unknown.

According to the study, TCR beta libraries were built with iRepertoire HTBI primers and CDR3-region Arm-PCR. Original handling: Samples revealed under 65 TRBV and roughly 15 TRBJ segments. TCRdb processed the multiplex PCR reads anew with MiXCR; each CDR3 protein has one entry. The V and J calls were not made by the authors but by TCRdb's processing. In the table there are around 420,000 distinct CDR3 sequences, 15% to 19% of which are singletons. The V end was cut by 0 bases, the J end by 4 bases, with 4 bases between. Germline V gives CDR1 MGHDK, CDR2 SYGVNS. The CDR3 loop spans 13 amino acids. The chain has TRBV25-1 and TRBJ1-5; no firm D call. The TCR comes from a female donor with Graves disease. The sample in question was peripheral blood mononuclear cells (PBMCs), obtained at new diagnosis, from a patient treated with antithyroid drugs. This CDR3 is CASSEYGNQPQHF. In DNA, the CDR3 is TGTGCCAGCAGTGAATATGGGAATCAGCCCCAGCATTTT.